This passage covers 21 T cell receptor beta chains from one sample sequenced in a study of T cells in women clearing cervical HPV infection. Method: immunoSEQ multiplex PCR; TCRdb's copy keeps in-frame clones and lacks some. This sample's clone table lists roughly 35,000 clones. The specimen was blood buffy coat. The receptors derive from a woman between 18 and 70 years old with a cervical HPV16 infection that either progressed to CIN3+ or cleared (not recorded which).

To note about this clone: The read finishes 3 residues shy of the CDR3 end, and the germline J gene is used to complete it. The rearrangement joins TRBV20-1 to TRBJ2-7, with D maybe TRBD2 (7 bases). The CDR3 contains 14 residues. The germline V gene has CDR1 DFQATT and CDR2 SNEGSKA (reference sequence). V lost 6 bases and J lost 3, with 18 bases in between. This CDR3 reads CSAGVGGASYEQYF. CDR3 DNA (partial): TGCAGTGCCGGGGTGGGGGGGGCCAGCTACGAG.

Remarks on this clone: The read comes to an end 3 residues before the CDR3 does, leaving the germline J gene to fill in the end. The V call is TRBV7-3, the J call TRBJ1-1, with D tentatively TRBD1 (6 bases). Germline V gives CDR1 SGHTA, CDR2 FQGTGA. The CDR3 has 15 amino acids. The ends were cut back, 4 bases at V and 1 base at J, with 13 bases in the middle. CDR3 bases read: TGTGCCAGCAGCTATACCGGGACACAGAACACTGAA. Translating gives CASSYTGTQNTE. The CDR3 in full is CASSYTGTQNTEAFF.

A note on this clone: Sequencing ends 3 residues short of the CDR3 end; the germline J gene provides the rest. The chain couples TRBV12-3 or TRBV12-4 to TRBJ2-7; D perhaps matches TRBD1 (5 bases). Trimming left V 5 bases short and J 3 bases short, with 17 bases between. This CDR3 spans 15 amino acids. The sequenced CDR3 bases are TGTGCCAGCAGTCCACAGCAGGGAAGGGGCTACGAG. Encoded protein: CASSPQQGRGYE. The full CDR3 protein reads CASSPQQGRGYEQYF.

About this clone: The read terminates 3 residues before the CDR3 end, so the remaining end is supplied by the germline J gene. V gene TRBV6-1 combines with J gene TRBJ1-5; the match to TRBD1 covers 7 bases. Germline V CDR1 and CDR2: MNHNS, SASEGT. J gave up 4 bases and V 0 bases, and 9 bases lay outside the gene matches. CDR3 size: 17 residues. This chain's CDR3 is CASSEARDRPGNQPQHF. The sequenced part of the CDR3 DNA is TGTGCCAGCAGTGAAGCCAGGGACAGACCTGGAAATCAGCCC.

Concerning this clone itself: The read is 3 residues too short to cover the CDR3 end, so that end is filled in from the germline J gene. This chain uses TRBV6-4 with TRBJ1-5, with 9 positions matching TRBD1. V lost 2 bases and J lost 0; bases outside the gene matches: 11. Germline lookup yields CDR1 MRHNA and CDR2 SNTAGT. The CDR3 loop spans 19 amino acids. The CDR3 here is CASSDRWGQGLYSNQPQHF. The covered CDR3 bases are TGTGCCAGCAGTGACAGATGGGGACAGGGCTTATATAGCAATCAGCCC.

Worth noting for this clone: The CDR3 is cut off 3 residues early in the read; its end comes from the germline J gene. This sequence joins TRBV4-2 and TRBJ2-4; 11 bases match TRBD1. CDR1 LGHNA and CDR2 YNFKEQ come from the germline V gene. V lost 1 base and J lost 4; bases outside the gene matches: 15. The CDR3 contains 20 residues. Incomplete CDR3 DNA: TGTGCCAGCAGCCAAGGGCGCCGGACAGGGGGCCCGGGCTTGAAAAACATT. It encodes CASSQGRRTGGPGLKNI. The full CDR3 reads CASSQGRRTGGPGLKNIQYF.

The sequenced part of the CDR3 DNA is TGTGCCAGTAGTCCACAGGACAGGAACACTGAA. Its protein is CASSPQDRNTE. The whole CDR3 is CASSPQDRNTEAFF. This chain links TRBV19 with TRBJ1-1, with a weak D call TRBD1 (6 bases). Read sequence stops 3 residues before the CDR3 end, and the germline J gene provides the missing end. V lost 5 bases and J 1 base, leaving 11 bases between the germline ends. Germline CDR1 LNHDA, CDR2 SQIVND (reference sequence). The CDR3 sequence is 14 residues long.

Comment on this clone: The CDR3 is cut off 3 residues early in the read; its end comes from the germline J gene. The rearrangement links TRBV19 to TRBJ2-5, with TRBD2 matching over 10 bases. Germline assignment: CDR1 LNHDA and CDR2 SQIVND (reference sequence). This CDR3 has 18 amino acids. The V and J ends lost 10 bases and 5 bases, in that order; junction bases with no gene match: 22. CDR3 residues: CATTKGSGRALGPETQYF. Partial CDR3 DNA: TGTGCCACTACAAAGGGCAGCGGGAGGGCCCTCGGTCCGGAGACC.

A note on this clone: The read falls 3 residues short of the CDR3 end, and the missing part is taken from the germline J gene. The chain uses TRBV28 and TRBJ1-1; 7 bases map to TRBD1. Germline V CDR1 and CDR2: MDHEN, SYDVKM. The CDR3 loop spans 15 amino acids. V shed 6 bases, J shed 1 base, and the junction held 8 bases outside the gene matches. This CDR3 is CASSQVKGANTEAFF. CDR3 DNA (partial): TGTGCCAGCAGCCAAGTAAAGGGGGCGAACACTGAA.

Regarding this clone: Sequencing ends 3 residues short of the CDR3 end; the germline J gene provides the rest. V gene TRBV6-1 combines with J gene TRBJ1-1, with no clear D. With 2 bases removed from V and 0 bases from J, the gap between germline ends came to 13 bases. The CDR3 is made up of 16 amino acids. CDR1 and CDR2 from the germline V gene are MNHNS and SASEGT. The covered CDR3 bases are TGTGCCAGCAGTGAACTTTTAGGGCAGGTGAACACTGAA. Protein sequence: CASSELLGQVNTE. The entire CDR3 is CASSELLGQVNTEAFF.

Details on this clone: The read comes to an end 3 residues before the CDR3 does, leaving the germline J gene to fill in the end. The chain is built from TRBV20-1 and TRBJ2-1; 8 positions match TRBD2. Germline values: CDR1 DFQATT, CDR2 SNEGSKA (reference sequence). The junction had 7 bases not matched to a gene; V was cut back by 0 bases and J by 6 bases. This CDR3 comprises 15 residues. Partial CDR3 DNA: TGCAGTGCTAGAGACGGAGCGGGAGCTGGCAATGAG. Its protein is CSARDGAGAGNE. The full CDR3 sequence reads CSARDGAGAGNEQFF.

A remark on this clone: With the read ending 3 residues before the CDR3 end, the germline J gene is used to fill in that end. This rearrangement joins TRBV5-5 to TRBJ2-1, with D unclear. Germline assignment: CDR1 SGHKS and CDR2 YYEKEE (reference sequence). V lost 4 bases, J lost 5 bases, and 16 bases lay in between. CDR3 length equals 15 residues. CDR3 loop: CASSITHQLNNEQFF. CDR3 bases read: TGTGCCAGCAGCATCACACATCAATTGAACAATGAG. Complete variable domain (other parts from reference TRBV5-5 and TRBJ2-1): DAGVTQSPTHLIKTRGQQVTLRCSPISGHKSVSWYQQVLGQGPQFIFQYYEKEERGRGNFPDRFSARQFPNYSSELNVNALLLGDSALYLCASSITHQLNNEQFFGPGTRLTVL.

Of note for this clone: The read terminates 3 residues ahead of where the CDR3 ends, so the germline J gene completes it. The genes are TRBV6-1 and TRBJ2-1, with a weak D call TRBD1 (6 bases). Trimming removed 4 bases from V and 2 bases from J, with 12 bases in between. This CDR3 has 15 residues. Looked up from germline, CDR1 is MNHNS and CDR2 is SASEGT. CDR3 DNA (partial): TGTGCCAGCAGTGCGCACAGGGACCCCTACAATGAG. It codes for CASSAHRDPYNE. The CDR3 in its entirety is CASSAHRDPYNEQFF.

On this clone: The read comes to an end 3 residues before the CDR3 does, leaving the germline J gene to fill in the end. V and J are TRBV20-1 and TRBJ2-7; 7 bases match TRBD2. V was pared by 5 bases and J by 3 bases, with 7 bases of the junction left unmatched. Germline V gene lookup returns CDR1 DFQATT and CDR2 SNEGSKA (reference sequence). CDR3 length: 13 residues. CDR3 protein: CSAYGRGVYEQYF. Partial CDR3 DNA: TGCAGTGCTTACGGACGGGGGGTCTACGAG.

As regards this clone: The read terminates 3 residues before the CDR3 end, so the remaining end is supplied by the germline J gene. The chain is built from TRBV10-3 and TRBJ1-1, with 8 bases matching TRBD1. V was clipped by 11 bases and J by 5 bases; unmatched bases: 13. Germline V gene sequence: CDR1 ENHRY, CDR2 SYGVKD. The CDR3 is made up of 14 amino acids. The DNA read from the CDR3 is TGTGCCTCCTCAAAAGGAACAGGGGGGACTGAA. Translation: CASSKGTGGTE. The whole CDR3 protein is CASSKGTGGTEAFF.

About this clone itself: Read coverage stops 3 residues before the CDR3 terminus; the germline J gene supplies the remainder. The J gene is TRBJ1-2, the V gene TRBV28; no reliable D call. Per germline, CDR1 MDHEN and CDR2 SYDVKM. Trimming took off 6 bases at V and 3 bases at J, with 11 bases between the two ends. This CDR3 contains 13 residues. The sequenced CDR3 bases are TGTGCCAGCAGCTCCGGCAGGTACTATGGC. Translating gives CASSSGRYYG. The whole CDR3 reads CASSSGRYYGYTF.

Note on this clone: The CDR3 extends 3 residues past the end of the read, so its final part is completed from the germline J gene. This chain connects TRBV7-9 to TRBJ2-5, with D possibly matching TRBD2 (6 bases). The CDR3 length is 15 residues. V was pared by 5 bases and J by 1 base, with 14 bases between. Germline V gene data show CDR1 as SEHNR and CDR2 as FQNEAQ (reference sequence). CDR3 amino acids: CASSPGRLGQETQYF. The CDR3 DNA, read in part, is TGTGCCAGCAGCCCCGGACGACTAGGCCAAGAGACC.

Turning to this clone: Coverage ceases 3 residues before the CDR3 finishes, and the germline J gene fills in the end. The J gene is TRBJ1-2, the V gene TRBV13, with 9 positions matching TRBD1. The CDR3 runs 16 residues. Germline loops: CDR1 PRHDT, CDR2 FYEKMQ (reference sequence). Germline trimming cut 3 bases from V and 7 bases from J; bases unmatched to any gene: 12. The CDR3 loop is CASSLGQGVSLSGYTF. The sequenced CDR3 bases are TGTGCCAGCAGCTTGGGACAGGGCGTTAGTCTGTCTGGC.

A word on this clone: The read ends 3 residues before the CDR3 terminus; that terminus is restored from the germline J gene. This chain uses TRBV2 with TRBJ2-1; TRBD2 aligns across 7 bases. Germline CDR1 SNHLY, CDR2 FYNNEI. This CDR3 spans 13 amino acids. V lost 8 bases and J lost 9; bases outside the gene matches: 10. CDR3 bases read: TGTGCCAGCGGGGGGGATGTTAACGGTGAG. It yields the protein CASGGDVNGE. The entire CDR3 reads CASGGDVNGEQFF.

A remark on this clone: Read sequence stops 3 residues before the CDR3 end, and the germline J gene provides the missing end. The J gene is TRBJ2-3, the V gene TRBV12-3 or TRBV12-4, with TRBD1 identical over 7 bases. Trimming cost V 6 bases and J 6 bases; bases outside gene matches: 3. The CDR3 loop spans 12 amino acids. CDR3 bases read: TGTGCCAGCAGCCAGACAGGGGATACG. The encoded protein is CASSQTGDT. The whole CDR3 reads CASSQTGDTQYF.

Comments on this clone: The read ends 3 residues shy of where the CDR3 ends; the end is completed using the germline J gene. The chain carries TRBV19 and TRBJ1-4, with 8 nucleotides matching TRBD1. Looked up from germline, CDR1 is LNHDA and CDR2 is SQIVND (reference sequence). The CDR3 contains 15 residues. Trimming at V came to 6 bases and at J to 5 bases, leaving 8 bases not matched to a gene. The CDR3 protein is CASRPPGTGNEKLFF. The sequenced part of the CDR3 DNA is TGTGCCAGTAGACCACCCGGGACAGGCAATGAAAAA.